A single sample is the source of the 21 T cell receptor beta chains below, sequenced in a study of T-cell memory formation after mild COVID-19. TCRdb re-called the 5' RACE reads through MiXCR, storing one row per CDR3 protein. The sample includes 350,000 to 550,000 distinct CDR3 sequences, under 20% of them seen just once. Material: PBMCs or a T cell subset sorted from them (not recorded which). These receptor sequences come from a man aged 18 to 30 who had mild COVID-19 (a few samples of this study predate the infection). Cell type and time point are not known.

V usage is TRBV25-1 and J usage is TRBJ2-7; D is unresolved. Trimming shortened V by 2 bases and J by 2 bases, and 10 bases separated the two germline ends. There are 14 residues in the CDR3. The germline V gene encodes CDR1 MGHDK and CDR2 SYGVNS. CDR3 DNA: TGTGCCAGCAGTGAAAGGTTTACTCCCTACGAGCAGTACTTC. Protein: CASSERFTPYEQYF.

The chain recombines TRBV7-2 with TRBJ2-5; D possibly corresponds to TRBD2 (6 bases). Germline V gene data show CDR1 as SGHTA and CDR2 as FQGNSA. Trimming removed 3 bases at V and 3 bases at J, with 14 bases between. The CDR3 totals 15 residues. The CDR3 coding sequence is TGTGCCAGCAGCTTTGGGGGGAGCCCCAAAGAGACCCAGTACTTC. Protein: CASSFGGSPKETQYF.

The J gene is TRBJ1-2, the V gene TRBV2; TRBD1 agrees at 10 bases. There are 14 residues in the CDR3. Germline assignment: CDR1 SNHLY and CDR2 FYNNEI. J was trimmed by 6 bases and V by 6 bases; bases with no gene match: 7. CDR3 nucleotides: TGTGCCAGCAGATTCCCGGACAGGGGGGATGGCTACACCTTC. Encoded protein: CASRFPDRGDGYTF.

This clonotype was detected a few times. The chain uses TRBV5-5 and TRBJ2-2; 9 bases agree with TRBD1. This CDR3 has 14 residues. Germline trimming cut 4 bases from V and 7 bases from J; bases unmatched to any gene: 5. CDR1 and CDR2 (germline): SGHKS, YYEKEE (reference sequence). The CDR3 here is CASSQGQGSGELFF. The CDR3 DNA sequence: TGTGCCAGCAGCCAGGGACAGGGAAGCGGGGAGCTGTTTTTT. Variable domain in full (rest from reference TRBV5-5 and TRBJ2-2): DAGVTQSPTHLIKTRGQQVTLRCSPISGHKSVSWYQQVLGQGPQFIFQYYEKEERGRGNFPDRFSARQFPNYSSELNVNALLLGDSALYLCASSQGQGSGELFFGEGSRLTVL.

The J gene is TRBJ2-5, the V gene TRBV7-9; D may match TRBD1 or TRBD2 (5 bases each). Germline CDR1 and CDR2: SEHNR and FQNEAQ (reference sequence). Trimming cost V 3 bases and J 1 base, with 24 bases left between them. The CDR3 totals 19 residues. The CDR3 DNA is TGTGCCAGCAGCTTTCTTTTCGGGGCCCAAAGGTGGGTCCAAGAGACCCAGTACTTC. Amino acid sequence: CASSFLFGAQRWVQETQYF.

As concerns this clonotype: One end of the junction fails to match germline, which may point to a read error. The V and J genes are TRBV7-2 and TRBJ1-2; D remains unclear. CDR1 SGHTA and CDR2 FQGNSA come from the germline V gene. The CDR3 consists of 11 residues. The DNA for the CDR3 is TGTTCCAGCAGCCCCGGTTATGGCTACACCTTC. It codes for CSSSPGYGYTF.

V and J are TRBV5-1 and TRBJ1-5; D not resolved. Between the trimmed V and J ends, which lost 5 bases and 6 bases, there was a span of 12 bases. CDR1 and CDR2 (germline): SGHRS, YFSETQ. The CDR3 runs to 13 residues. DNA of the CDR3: TGCGCCAGCAGATCCGGGGAGGGTCAGCCCCAGCATTTT. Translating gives CASRSGEGQPQHF.

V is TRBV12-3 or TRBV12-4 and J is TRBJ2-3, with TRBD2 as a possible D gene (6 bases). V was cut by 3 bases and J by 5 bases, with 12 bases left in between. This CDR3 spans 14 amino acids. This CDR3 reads CASSFLGGGDTQYF. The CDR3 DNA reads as TGTGCCAGCAGTTTCCTCGGGGGAGGAGATACGCAGTATTTT.

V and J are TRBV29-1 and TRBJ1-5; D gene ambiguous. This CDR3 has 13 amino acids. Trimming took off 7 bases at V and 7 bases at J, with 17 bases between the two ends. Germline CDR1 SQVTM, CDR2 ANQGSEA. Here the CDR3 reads CSAVGRFGQPQHF. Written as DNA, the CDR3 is TGCAGCGCCGTCGGCCGCTTTGGGCAGCCCCAGCATTTT. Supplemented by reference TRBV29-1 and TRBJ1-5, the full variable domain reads SAVISQKPSRDICQRGTSLTIQCQVDSQVTMMFWYRQQPGQSLTLIATANQGSEATYESGFVIDKFPISRPNLTFSTLTVSNMSPEDSSIYLCSAVGRFGQPQHFGDGTRLSIL.

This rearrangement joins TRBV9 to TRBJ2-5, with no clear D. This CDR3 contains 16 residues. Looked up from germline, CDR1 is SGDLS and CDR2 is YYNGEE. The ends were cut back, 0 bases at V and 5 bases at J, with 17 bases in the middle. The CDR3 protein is CASSVGIGVPQETQYF. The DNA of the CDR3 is TGTGCCAGCAGCGTAGGAATTGGGGTCCCCCAGGAGACCCAGTACTTC.

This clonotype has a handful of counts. In DNA form, the CDR3 reads TGTGCCAGCAGCTTGGGGGAGTATGGCTACACCTTC. Its translation is CASSLGEYGYTF. V and J are TRBV7-9 and TRBJ1-2; D possibly corresponds to TRBD1 (5 bases). This CDR3 comprises 12 residues. Deletions cut 3 bases from V and 5 bases from J, with 7 bases between. CDR1 and CDR2 from the germline V gene are SEHNR and FQNEAQ (reference sequence).

CDR3 sequence (DNA): TGTGCCAGCAGTTACGGGGGCGGGGAGCTGTTTTTT. Protein sequence: CASSYGGGELFF. The V call is TRBV6-2 or TRBV6-3, the J call TRBJ2-2; either TRBD1 or TRBD2 may fit D (5 bases each). The V and J ends lost 2 bases and 7 bases respectively, with 5 bases between them. This CDR3 has 12 amino acids. Germline assignment: CDR1 MNHEY and CDR2 SVGEGT.

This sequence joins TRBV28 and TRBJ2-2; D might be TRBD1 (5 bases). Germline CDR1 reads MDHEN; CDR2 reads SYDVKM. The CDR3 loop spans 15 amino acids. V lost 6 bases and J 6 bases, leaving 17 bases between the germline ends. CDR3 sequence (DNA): TGTGCCAGCAGCCCAGGCAGGGCCCTTCCCGGGGAGCTGTTTTTT. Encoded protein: CASSPGRALPGELFF.

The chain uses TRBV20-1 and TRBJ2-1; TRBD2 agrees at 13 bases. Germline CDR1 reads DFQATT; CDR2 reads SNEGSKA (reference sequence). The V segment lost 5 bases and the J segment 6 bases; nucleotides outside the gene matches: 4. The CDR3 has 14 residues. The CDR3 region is CSAGLAGATNEQFF. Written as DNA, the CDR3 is TGCAGTGCTGGACTAGCGGGGGCGACCAATGAGCAGTTCTTC.

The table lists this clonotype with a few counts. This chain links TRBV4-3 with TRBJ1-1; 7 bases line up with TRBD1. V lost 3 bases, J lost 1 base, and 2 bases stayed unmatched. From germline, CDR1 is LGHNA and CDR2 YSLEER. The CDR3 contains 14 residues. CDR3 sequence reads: CASSHGQANTEAFF. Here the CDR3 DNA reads TGCGCCAGCAGCCATGGACAGGCGAACACTGAAGCTTTCTTT.

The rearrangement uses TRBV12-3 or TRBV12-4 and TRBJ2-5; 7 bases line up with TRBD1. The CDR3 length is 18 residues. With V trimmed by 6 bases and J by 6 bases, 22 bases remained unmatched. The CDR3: CASSPLGLQGIAKQTQYF. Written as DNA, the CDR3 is TGTGCCAGCAGCCCGTTGGGGTTACAGGGGATCGCCAAACAGACCCAGTACTTC.

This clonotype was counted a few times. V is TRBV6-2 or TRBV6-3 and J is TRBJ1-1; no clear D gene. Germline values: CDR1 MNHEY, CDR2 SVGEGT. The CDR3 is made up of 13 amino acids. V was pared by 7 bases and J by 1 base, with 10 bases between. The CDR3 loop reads CASKRIGNTEAFF. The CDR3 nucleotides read TGTGCCAGCAAGAGGATAGGGAACACTGAAGCTTTCTTT.

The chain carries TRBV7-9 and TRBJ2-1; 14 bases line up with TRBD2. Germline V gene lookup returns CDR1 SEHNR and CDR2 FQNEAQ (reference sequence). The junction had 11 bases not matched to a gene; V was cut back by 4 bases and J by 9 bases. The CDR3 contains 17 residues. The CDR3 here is CASSSTRLAGGHGEQFF. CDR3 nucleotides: TGTGCCAGCAGCTCTACAAGACTAGCGGGGGGGCATGGTGAGCAGTTCTTC.

CDR3 amino acids: CASSAPAEGTNTEAFF. Here the CDR3 DNA reads TGTGCCAGCAGTGCTCCAGCGGAGGGTACGAACACTGAAGCTTTCTTT. J is TRBJ1-1 and V is TRBV6-6, with D unclear. V was cut by 5 bases and J by 1 base, with 17 bases left in between. The length of the CDR3 is 16 residues. CDR1 is MNHNY and CDR2 is SVGAGI in the germline V gene (reference sequence).

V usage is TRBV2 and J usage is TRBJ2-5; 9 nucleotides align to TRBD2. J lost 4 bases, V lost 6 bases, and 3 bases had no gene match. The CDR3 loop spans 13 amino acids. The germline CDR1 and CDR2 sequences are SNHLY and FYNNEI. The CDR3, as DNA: TGTGCCAGCAGAGCGACTAGCGGAGAGACCCAGTACTTC. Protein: CASRATSGETQYF.

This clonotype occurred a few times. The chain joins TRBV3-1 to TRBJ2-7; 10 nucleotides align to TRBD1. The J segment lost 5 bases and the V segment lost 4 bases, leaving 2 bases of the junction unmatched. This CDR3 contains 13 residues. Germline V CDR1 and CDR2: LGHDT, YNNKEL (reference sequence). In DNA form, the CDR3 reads TGTGCCAGCAGCCGGGACAGGGGAGACGAGCAGTACGTC. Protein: CASSRDRGDEQYV.